This T cell receptor (beta chain) appears in the sequencing data of a study of graft-versus-host responses after intestinal transplantation. Study summary: Anti-thymocyte globulin induction preceded three to four years of tacrolimus and steroid maintenance in all recipients.

As regards this clone: Antigen specificity is unknown. One junction end does not reproduce the germline sequence, and a read error may be involved.

Measured with immunoSEQ multiplex PCR; TCRdb has only the in-frame clones, and not every one. The table has roughly 80,000 clones, about 90% seen once; the top ten hold 0.55% to 0.8%. The germline CDR1 and CDR2 sequences are GTSNPN and SVGIG (reference sequence). The CDR3 is made up of 15 amino acids. Regarding the study as a whole: Early post-transplant HvG declines tracked with peak circulating GvH clone levels. Recipient marrow held GvH clones, some first seen in ileum or blood. Individuals carrying graft-donor T cell macrochimerism showed high graft-versus-host to host-versus-graft clonal ratios in allografts.

The chain carries TRBV30 and TRBJ2-1; D is tentatively TRBD1 or TRBD2 (5 bases each). This specimen was PBMCs, taken 98 days after intestinal transplantation. The TCR sequence derives from a human patient who received an intestinal transplant, so some T cells may come from the graft donor. The CDR3 loop is CAWTDRSEIGTIRVF. The CDR3 DNA reads as TGTGCCTGGACCGACCGATCAGAGATCGGGACGATTCGGGTCTTC.